This is a list of T cell receptor beta chains from one sample in a study of blood T cell repertoires in COVID-19. TCRdb's copy holds only in-frame clones and misses some; the assay was immunoSEQ multiplex PCR. Found here are more than 70,000 clones, 80% of them singletons; the top ten hold 10% to 13%. The sequenced sample consisted of peripheral blood. The receptors originated from a woman in her 70s with acute or convalescent COVID-19. Both conserved end residues are part of each CDR3. The D gene is left open where the match is weak. Clone sizes are given selectively: once, few, many, or a class where the clone is expanded.

D gene,V gene,clone size,J gene,CDR3 DNA,CDR3 protein
TRBD1,TRBV9,few,TRBJ1-4,TGTGCCAGCAGCGTTGCAGGGGGCGGAAAACTGTTTTTT,CASSVAGGGKLFF
TRBD2,TRBV19,NA,TRBJ2-3,TGTGCCACTCGGACTAGCGGGAGAACTACGCAGTATTTT,CATRTSGRTTQYF
TRBD2,TRBV5-1,NA,TRBJ2-7,TGCGCCAGCAGCTCTAATAGCGGGAGTACCTACGAGCAGTACTTC,CASSSNSGSTYEQYF
TRBD1,TRBV28,NA,TRBJ1-2,TGTGCCAGCAGTTTAGGACAGGGGTTGGGTGGCTACACCTTC,CASSLGQGLGGYTF
NA,TRBV7-8,NA,TRBJ1-1,TGTGCCAGCAGCCTAGGGGTTCAGGGGTTGACTGAAGCTTTCTTT,CASSLGVQGLTEAFF
NA,TRBV5-1,NA,TRBJ2-3,TGCGCCAGCAGCTTCCCACAGGGTGGGCCCTCAGATACGCAGTATTTT,CASSFPQGGPSDTQYF
NA,TRBV4-1,NA,TRBJ1-5,TGCGCCAGCAGCCAAGATTGGTCAGGGGGCAATCAGCCCCAGCATTTT,CASSQDWSGGNQPQHF
TRBD1,TRBV7-9,NA,TRBJ1-6,TGTGCCAGCAGCCCCGGGACAGGGGGTTCACCCCTCCACTTT,CASSPGTGGSPLHF
NA,TRBV20-1,NA,TRBJ1-5,TGCAGTGCTAGTTCGGTGAATCCGCCCCAGCATTTT,CSASSVNPPQHF
TRBD1,TRBV18,NA,TRBJ1-2,TGTGCCAGCTCACCCCGGACAGGGGGCTCTGGCTACACCTTC,CASSPRTGGSGYTF
TRBD1,TRBV28,NA,TRBJ1-1,TGTGCCAGCAGCCCTGCGACAGGGTCGAACACTGAAGCTTTCTTT,CASSPATGSNTEAFF
TRBD2,TRBV19,few,TRBJ2-1,TGTGCCAGTAGTATCCGCGGGGGTCGGAATGAGCAGTTCTTC,CASSIRGGRNEQFF
TRBD2,TRBV24-1,NA,TRBJ2-2,TGTGCCACCAGTGATGGGGGACTAGCTCGTCCCGGGGAGCTGTTTTTT,CATSDGGLARPGELFF
NA,TRBV15,few,TRBJ2-1,TGTGCCACCAGCAGTCCTGGGGGGGCGCGGTCCTACAATGAGCAGTTCTTC,CATSSPGGARSYNEQFF
NA,TRBV4-1,NA,TRBJ2-5,TGCGCCAGCAGCCAATCCGGGTACCAAGAGACCCAGTACTTC,CASSQSGYQETQYF
NA,TRBV4-3,NA,TRBJ2-1,TGCGCCAGCAGCCAAGATCCTCGGGGCACGGGAGATGAGCAGTTCTTC,CASSQDPRGTGDEQFF
NA,TRBV7-9,NA,TRBJ2-1,TGTGCCAGCACCACTCTGGTGGGAGACTCCTACAATGAGCAGTTCTTC,CASTTLVGDSYNEQFF
NA,TRBV19,NA,TRBJ1-1,TGTGCCAGTAGTATCGGAGGGGCCCTCATGAACACTGAAGCTTTCTTT,CASSIGGALMNTEAFF
NA,TRBV5-1,few,TRBJ2-1,TGCGCCAGCAGCCAAAGACCGGACAGCTGGTCCTACAATGAGCAGTTCTTC,CASSQRPDSWSYNEQFF
TRBD1,TRBV6-2/TRBV6-3,NA,TRBJ2-5,TGTGCCAGCAGTCCCCCGGGACAGGGGAAGGAGACCCAGTACTTC,CASSPPGQGKETQYF
NA,TRBV6-5,NA,TRBJ1-3,TGTGCCAGCAGCCAAGACAGTTTCTCTGGAAACACCATATATTTT,CASSQDSFSGNTIYF
TRBD1,TRBV5-1,NA,TRBJ1-5,TGCGCCAGCAGCTTGGTAGGGGGCTCAGGCAATCAGCCCCAGCATTTT,CASSLVGGSGNQPQHF
TRBD1,TRBV2,once,TRBJ1-5,TGTGCCAGCAGGGGCAGGGGGCTAGATCAGCCCCAGCATTTT,CASRGRGLDQPQHF
TRBD1,TRBV28,NA,TRBJ1-2,TGTGCCAGCAGTTTCATAGGACAGGGGTCCTATGGCTACACCTTC,CASSFIGQGSYGYTF
NA,TRBV7-8,NA,TRBJ2-2,TGTGCCAGCAGCTTACACAGGGGGGGCACCGGGGAGCTGTTTTTT,CASSLHRGGTGELFF
NA,TRBV30,NA,TRBJ1-1,TGTGCCTGGACTCGTATCGGACAGCGGAACACTGAAGCTTTCTTT,CAWTRIGQRNTEAFF
TRBD1,TRBV28,NA,TRBJ2-7,TGTGCCAGTAAAACAGGGGATCTGACTTACGAGCAGTACTTC,CASKTGDLTYEQYF
TRBD1,TRBV19,NA,TRBJ2-7,TGTGCCAGTAGTAGAGGACAGGGTATTTACGAGCAGTACTTC,CASSRGQGIYEQYF
NA,TRBV5-1,once,TRBJ2-3,TGCGCCAGCAGCATCCGGGACACAGATACGCAGTATTTT,CASSIRDTDTQYF
NA,TRBV19,NA,TRBJ2-1,TGTGCCAGTAGTATGAGCGGGGAGCAGTTCTTC,CASSMSGEQFF
NA,TRBV6-5,NA,TRBJ2-3,TGTGCCAGCAGCCTACTAGTGTCAACAGATACGCAGTATTTT,CASSLLVSTDTQYF
NA,TRBV15,NA,TRBJ2-1,TGTGCCACCAGCAGCGCAGATGGAGCGGAGACAGAGCAGTTCTTC,CATSSADGAETEQFF
NA,TRBV28,NA,TRBJ2-7,TGTGCCAGCAGTTTAAATCGACGGGCCTACGAGCAGTACTTC,CASSLNRRAYEQYF
TRBD1,TRBV2,few,TRBJ1-1,TGTGCCAGCAGTGACAGGGGGTGGGCTGAAGCTTTCTTT,CASSDRGWAEAFF
NA,TRBV4-2,NA,TRBJ1-1,TGTGCCAGCAGCCCGACAGCTGGGACTGAAGCTTTCTTT,CASSPTAGTEAFF
NA,TRBV19,NA,TRBJ2-2,TGTGCCAGTACCCCTAGTAGGGCTAGCCGAGGCGGGGAGCTGTTTTTT,CASTPSRASRGGELFF
TRBD2,TRBV6-6,NA,TRBJ2-2,TGTGCCAGCAGGCCACTAGCGGGAGTCGACACCGGGGAGCTGTTTTTT,CASRPLAGVDTGELFF
TRBD2,TRBV6-5,NA,TRBJ2-2,TGTGCCAATCCCTTAGCGGGGATGAACACCGGGGAGCTGTTTTTT,CANPLAGMNTGELFF
TRBD1,TRBV4-1,NA,TRBJ1-3,TGCGCCAGCAGCCAAGAAAGACAGGGGTACGGAAACACCATATATTTT,CASSQERQGYGNTIYF
NA,TRBV19,NA,TRBJ1-5,TGTGCCAGTAGTATCTTTTCAGGGGCCAATCAGCCCCAGCATTTT,CASSIFSGANQPQHF
NA,TRBV11-3,once,TRBJ2-1,TGTGCCAGCAGCTTAGACCCCAGCGGCGGATTGCAGTTCTTC,CASSLDPSGGLQFF
NA,TRBV7-3,NA,TRBJ1-3,TGTGCCAGCAGCTTGGGGCCCAGGAACGCCATATATTTT,CASSLGPRNAIYF
NA,TRBV5-1,NA,TRBJ1-4,TGCGCCAGCATCTGGGAGGGCGCAAATGAAAAACTGTTTTTT,CASIWEGANEKLFF
TRBD1,TRBV11-1,NA,TRBJ2-2,TGTGCCAGCAGCTTTACAGGGGGCGCAGGGGAGCTGTTTTTT,CASSFTGGAGELFF
NA,TRBV19,NA,TRBJ1-1,TGTGCCAGTAGCTCAACGGGGGTGAACACTGAAGCTTTCTTT,CASSSTGVNTEAFF
NA,TRBV9,NA,TRBJ1-3,TGTGCCAGCAGCCCCGGATCCGGGACTGGAAACACCATATATTTT,CASSPGSGTGNTIYF
NA,TRBV10-3,NA,TRBJ1-1,TGTGCCATCAGTGAGGTACAGGCTGGGACTGAAGCTTTCTTT,CAISEVQAGTEAFF
NA,TRBV6-2/TRBV6-3,NA,TRBJ1-1,TGTGCCAGCAGTCAAGGAACCGGGGCTTTCTTT,CASSQGTGAFF
TRBD2,TRBV6-2/TRBV6-3,NA,TRBJ2-5,TGTGCCAGCAGTTACTCGATTAGGACTAGCGGGAGCCGGGGAGAGACCCAGTACTTC,CASSYSIRTSGSRGETQYF
NA,TRBV5-8,NA,TRBJ2-3,TGTGCCAGCAGCTTAGGCGGGAGCACAGATACGCAGTATTTT,CASSLGGSTDTQYF
NA,TRBV19,NA,TRBJ1-5,TGTGCCAGTAGTGAGGGAAGGGGGAATCAGCCCCAGCATTTT,CASSEGRGNQPQHF
TRBD1,TRBV5-5,NA,TRBJ2-4,TGTGCCAGCAGCCCCGGGACAGGGGTAGGGTATAGAAACATTCAGTACTTC,CASSPGTGVGYRNIQYF
NA,TRBV6-2/TRBV6-3,NA,TRBJ1-1,TGTGCCAGCAGTTACGGGGGCGGGAGCACTGAAGCTTTCTTT,CASSYGGGSTEAFF
TRBD2,TRBV10-3,NA,TRBJ2-7,TGTGCCATCAGTGAGATTCTAGCGGGAGGCGAGCAGTACTTC,CAISEILAGGEQYF
TRBD1,TRBV4-3,NA,TRBJ1-6,TGCGCCAGCAGCCACGGGACAGGGGTTTCACCCCTCCACTTT,CASSHGTGVSPLHF
TRBD1,TRBV4-1,NA,TRBJ1-6,TGCGCCAGCAGCCAACCGGACAGGGTGGATTCACCCCTCCACTTT,CASSQPDRVDSPLHF
NA,TRBV5-4,NA,TRBJ1-1,TGTGCCAGCAGCGGACGGGGGAACACTGAAGCTTTCTTT,CASSGRGNTEAFF
TRBD2,TRBV5-1,NA,TRBJ2-7,TGCGCCAGCAGCTTGCGAGACAGGGTGACTAGCGGGCCCAGCTCCTACGAGCAGTACTTC,CASSLRDRVTSGPSSYEQYF
TRBD2,TRBV29-1,once,TRBJ2-7,TGCAGCGTTGAAGGACTAGCGGGAGGGCCCCTAGTAGAGCAGTACTTC,CSVEGLAGGPLVEQYF
TRBD1,TRBV19,NA,TRBJ2-7,TGTGCCAGTAGTGTGCGGGACAGGGGGACCTACGAGCAGTACTTC,CASSVRDRGTYEQYF